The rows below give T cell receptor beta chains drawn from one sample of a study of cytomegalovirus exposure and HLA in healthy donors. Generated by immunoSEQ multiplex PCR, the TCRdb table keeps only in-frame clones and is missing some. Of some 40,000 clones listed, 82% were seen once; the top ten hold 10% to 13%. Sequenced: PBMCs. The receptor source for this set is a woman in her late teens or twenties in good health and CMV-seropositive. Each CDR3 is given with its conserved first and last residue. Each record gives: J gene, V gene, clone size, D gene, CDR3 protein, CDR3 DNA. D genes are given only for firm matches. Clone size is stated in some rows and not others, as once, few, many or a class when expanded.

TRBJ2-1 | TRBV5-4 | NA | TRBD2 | CASSGYSGGAYNEQFF | TGTGCCAGCAGCGGATATAGCGGGGGGGCTTACAATGAGCAGTTCTTC
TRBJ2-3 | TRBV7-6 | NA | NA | CASSFSTVSTDTQYF | TGTGCCAGCAGCTTTAGTACCGTTAGCACAGATACGCAGTATTTT
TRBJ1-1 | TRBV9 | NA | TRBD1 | CASSPARTGGTEAFF | TGTGCCAGCAGCCCAGCGAGGACAGGGGGGACTGAAGCTTTCTTT
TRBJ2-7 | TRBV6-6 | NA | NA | CASMEGGGTYEQYF | TGTGCCAGCATGGAGGGGGGGGGCACCTACGAGCAGTACTTC
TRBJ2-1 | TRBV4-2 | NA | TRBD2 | CASSPGRGTSGRSEQFF | TGTGCCAGCAGCCCCGGGAGGGGGACTAGCGGGAGGAGTGAGCAGTTCTTC
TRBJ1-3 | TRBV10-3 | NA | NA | CAIRSSTGLSGNTIYF | TGTGCCATCAGATCGTCAACAGGGCTCTCTGGAAACACCATATATTTT
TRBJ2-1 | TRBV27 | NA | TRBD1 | CASSPLGQGTYNEQFF | TGTGCCAGCAGTCCCCTAGGACAGGGGACCTACAATGAGCAGTTCTTC
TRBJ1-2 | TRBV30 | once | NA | CACKAGDSYYGYTF | TGTGCCTGCAAAGCCGGAGACAGCTACTATGGCTACACCTTC
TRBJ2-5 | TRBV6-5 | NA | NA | CASRPLGGEETQYF | TGTGCCAGCAGACCACTAGGGGGGGAGGAGACCCAGTACTTC
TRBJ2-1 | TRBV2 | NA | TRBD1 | CASRRTGLSEQFF | TGTGCCAGCAGGAGGACAGGGCTGAGTGAGCAGTTCTTC
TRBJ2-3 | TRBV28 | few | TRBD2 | CASSLSSGGLVTQYF | TGTGCCAGCAGTTTGTCCAGCGGGGGGCTCGTTACGCAGTATTTT
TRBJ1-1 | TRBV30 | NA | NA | CALSQGHTEAFF | TGTGCCTTGAGTCAGGGTCATACTGAAGCTTTCTTT
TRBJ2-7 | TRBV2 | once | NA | CASSERLAKYYEQYF | TGTGCCAGCAGTGAGCGTCTAGCGAAATACTACGAGCAGTACTTC
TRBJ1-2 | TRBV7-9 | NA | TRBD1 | CSSSLALMGQGVNYGYTF | TGTTCCAGCAGCTTAGCGCTTATGGGACAGGGAGTTAACTATGGCTACACCTTC
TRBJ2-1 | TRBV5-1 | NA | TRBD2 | CASSAGLAEVNEQFF | TGCGCCAGCAGCGCGGGACTAGCGGAGGTCAATGAGCAGTTCTTC
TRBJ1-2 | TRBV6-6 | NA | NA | CASSSSSSNYGYTF | TGTGCCAGCAGCTCCTCTAGTTCTAACTATGGCTACACCTTC
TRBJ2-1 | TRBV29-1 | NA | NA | CSAQTGTRSYNEQFF | TGCAGCGCCCAAACAGGGACGAGGTCCTACAATGAGCAGTTCTTC
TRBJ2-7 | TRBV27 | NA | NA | CASSLGAGGYYEQYF | TGTGCCAGCAGTTTGGGGGCAGGGGGGTACTACGAGCAGTACTTC
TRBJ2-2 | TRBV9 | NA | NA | CASSPLPGGTGELFF | TGTGCCAGCAGCCCCCTTCCCGGGGGAACCGGGGAGCTGTTTTTT
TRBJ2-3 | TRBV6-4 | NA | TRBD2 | CASSESGGVDTQYF | TGTGCCAGCAGTGAATCCGGGGGGGTCGATACGCAGTATTTT
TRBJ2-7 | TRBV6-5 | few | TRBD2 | CASSTSGGGHEQYF | TGTGCCAGCAGCACTAGCGGGGGAGGTCACGAGCAGTACTTC
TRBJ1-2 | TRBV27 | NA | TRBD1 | CASTTLGGQGRGYTF | TGTGCCAGCACCACCCTGGGGGGACAGGGTCGTGGCTACACCTTC
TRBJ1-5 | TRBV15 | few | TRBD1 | CATSRGNRGFGNQPQHF | TGTGCCACCAGCAGAGGAAACAGGGGTTTTGGCAATCAGCCCCAGCATTTT
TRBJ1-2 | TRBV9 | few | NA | CASGLVAGRGGYTF | TGTGCCAGCGGACTGGTGGCCGGACGAGGGGGCTACACCTTC
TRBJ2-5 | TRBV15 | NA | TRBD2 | CATSRGERGGFQETQYF | TGTGCCACCAGCAGAGGTGAGCGCGGGGGATTCCAAGAGACCCAGTACTTC
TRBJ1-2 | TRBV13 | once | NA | CASSLGQPSNYGYTF | TGTGCCAGCAGCCTAGGACAGCCTTCTAACTATGGCTACACCTTC
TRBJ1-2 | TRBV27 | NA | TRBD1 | CASSFWAGGTSMDYGYTF | TGTGCCAGCAGTTTTTGGGCAGGGGGCACGTCGATGGACTATGGCTACACCTTC
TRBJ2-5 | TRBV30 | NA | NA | CAWSGQDPGTQYF | TGTGCCTGGAGTGGACAGGACCCCGGGACCCAGTACTTC
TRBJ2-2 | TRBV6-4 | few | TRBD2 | CASSDSSGSTGELFF | TGTGCCAGCAGTGACTCTAGCGGGAGCACCGGGGAGCTGTTTTTT
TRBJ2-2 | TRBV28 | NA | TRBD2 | CASSLAREGSFTNTGELFF | TGTGCCAGCAGTTTAGCTCGGGAGGGCTCCTTTACGAACACCGGGGAGCTGTTTTTT
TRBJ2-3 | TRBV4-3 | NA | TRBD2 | CASSQELAGGPDTQYF | TGCGCCAGCAGCCAGGAACTAGCGGGGGGGCCGGATACGCAGTATTTT
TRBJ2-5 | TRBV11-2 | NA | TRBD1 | CASRRTGWGETQYF | TGTGCCAGCAGACGGACAGGCTGGGGGGAGACCCAGTACTTC
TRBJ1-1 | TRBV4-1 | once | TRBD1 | CASSPGQGPNTEAFF | TGCGCCAGCAGCCCGGGACAGGGGCCGAACACTGAAGCTTTCTTT
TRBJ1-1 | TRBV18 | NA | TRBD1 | CASSPQGAWGNTEAFF | TGTGCCAGCTCACCACAGGGGGCATGGGGGAACACTGAAGCTTTCTTT
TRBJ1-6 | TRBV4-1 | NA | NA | CASSYLTPDSFERNSPLHF | TGCGCCAGCAGCTACCTCACCCCGGACAGTTTTGAGAGAAATTCACCCCTCCACTTT